The next 9 T cell receptor beta chains were all read from a single sample in a study of identical twins. In TCRdb, the 5' RACE reads were re-called with MiXCR into one record per CDR3 protein. The table has around 1.7 million distinct CDR3 sequences, around a third seen once. The sequencing input was cord blood. These receptors all stem from a newborn girl in good health.

This clonotype was counted only a few times. The chain links TRBV29-1 to TRBJ2-7; 12 positions agree with TRBD2. The junction had 17 bases not matched to a gene; V was cut back by 4 bases and J by 7 bases. This CDR3 comprises 17 residues. From germline, CDR1 is SQVTM and CDR2 ANQGSEA. In DNA form, the CDR3 reads TGCAGCGTTGGTGGGGCTAGCGGGAGGGCCCCTTACAATGAGCAGTACTTC. This codes for CSVGGASGRAPYNEQYF.

This clonotype came up a few times. A read error is possible here, since a much larger clone lies one base away. The rearrangement links TRBV29-1 to TRBJ2-5; D is uncertain. Trimming removed 3 bases from V and 11 bases from J, with 13 bases in between. Germline CDR1 and CDR2: SQVTM and ANQGSEA. The CDR3 length is 11 residues. The CDR3, as DNA: TGCAGCGTTGAGACCCGGAATGAGCAGTACTTC. Translated, it gives CSVETRNEQYF.

CDR3 sequence: CAISEGQGDWQPQHF. The CDR3 DNA is TGTGCCATCAGTGAGGGACAGGGGGACTGGCAGCCCCAGCATTTT. V and J are TRBV10-3 and TRBJ1-5; 10 nucleotides line up with TRBD1. There are 15 residues in the CDR3. The trim removed 2 bases at V and 7 bases at J, leaving 5 bases unmatched. Germline V gene lookup returns CDR1 ENHRY and CDR2 SYGVKD.

This clonotype was seen only a few times. The chain employs TRBV18 and TRBJ2-4; TRBD2 matches at 7 bases. The J call may be wrong; the DNA end is better matched by TRBJ2-7. The CDR3 is 16 amino acids. CDR1 and CDR2 from the germline V gene are KGHSH and LQKENI. The CDR3 DNA is TGTGCCAGCTCCCTCAAGGGGACTATCCTTCCCTACGAGCAGTACTTC. This gives the protein CASSLKGTILPYEQYF.

This sequence joins TRBV20-1 and TRBJ2-4; 7 bases map to TRBD1. The DNA end lines up better with TRBJ2-7; the J call may be wrong. The germline CDR1 and CDR2 sequences are DFQATT and SNEGSKA (reference sequence). CDR3 length: 14 amino acids. In DNA form, the CDR3 reads TGCAGTGCTAGTTTCCAGGGGGATAGTTACGAGCAGTACTTC. Protein: CSASFQGDSYEQYF.

This clonotype was seen repeatedly, ten times or more. A junction boundary mismatches the germline segment, possibly from a read error. The chain links TRBV5-1 to TRBJ2-1, with 10 nucleotides matching TRBD2. CDR1 SGHRS and CDR2 YFSETQ come from the germline V gene. This CDR3 comprises 15 residues. CDR3 sequence (DNA): TGTGCCAGCAGTTTCCCTAGCGGGAGCTACAATGAGCAGTTCTTC. Its protein product is CASSFPSGSYNEQFF.

This clonotype came up many times. The chain couples TRBV18 to TRBJ2-3; D unresolved. CDR3 length equals 13 residues. Trimming shortened V by 1 base and J by 5 bases, and 7 bases separated the two germline ends. CDR1 is KGHSH, CDR2 LQKENI, per germline. The CDR3, as DNA: TGTGCCAGCTCACCACAGGGTGGAGATACGCAGTATTTT. This sequence encodes CASSPQGGDTQYF.

This chain connects TRBV5-1 to TRBJ2-5; TRBD2 matches at 8 bases. CDR3 length: 15 amino acids. Germline assignment: CDR1 SGHRS and CDR2 YFSETQ. With V trimmed by 5 bases and J by 5 bases, 11 bases remained unmatched. The CDR3 sequence: CASRPSGSRGETQYF. CDR3 DNA sequence: TGCGCCAGCAGACCAAGCGGGAGTCGCGGGGAGACCCAGTACTTC.

The V and J genes are TRBV7-2 and TRBJ1-2, with D perhaps matching TRBD1 (5 bases). The CDR3 loop spans 15 amino acids. Germline V gene data show CDR1 as SGHTA and CDR2 as FQGNSA. Trimming pared 1 base from V and 2 bases from J, leaving 11 bases between. The CDR3 loop reads CASSLEGIRNYGYTF. In nucleotides, the CDR3 is TGTGCCAGCAGCTTAGAGGGGATTCGGAACTATGGCTACACCTTC.